This TCR beta chain was sequenced for a study of T cell responses to AZD1222 COVID-19 vaccine (dated by TCRdb to the early 2020s). Regarding the complete study: A total of under 250 trial participants underwent TCR sequencing, of whom about 210 had received two doses of AZD1222 and around 26 had received two doses of the MenACWY control vaccine. Trial participants were enrolled into age subgroups of 18-55, 56-69 and 70-plus years, which contained 148, 28 and 57 TCR-sequenced participants, respectively.

The CDR3 regions of human TCRbeta chains were analyzed by immunosequencing. Processing in the source paper ran as follows. Repertoire TCRs were matched against a reference library of SARS-CoV-2-specific TCRs generated with the MIRA antigen-specificity platform. Breadth was defined as the fraction of unique TCRs that were SARS-CoV-2-associated. Depth was defined as the fraction of total T cells that were SARS-CoV-2-associated. Each spike-specific TCR was assigned to its reactive spike region and to a CD4 or CD8 class using the MIRA data. Log10-transformed breadth and depth values were compared by one-way ANOVA with Sidak's multiple comparisons tests. TCRdb limited this immuneACCESS table to in-frame rearrangements with V and J called. A share of clones is missing; checked studies link under half to unresolved V genes, and the rest is unexplained. Clone size and V and J calls were adopted from that table, with D and trimming inferred from the DNA. For this sample there are 140,000 to 150,000 clones; just over 90% appear just once. The ten most abundant clones make up roughly 2.8% of the sample.

In light of the paper, this sample's time point label describes: baseline before first vaccination. The label giving this sample's treatment or condition can be read as: meningococcal conjugate vaccine given as trial control. Samples from vaccinated people were obtained from the UK trials COV001 and COV002, which included a single-blind randomized controlled phase 2/3 trial of AZD1222 (ChAdOx1 nCoV-19) in healthy adults. For TCRbeta chain sequencing, PBMC samples were collected from trial participants at day 0 and at day 28 after the second dose. The paper's findings and limits, for the study overall: Conclusions about previously exposed vaccinees were limited because only a handful of AZD1222 recipients were SARS-CoV-2 seropositive at baseline. The 56-69-year group was small, and its depth increase did not reach significance, likely because of low power. Participants were mostly white British, with more females than males. The authors suggested clonal diversity may have been underestimated. CD4 TCRs associated with the vaccine covered the entire spike protein, and the dominant responses were in regions 160-218 and 743-854. Reportedly, close to half of the unique spike-specific TCRs recognized epitopes lying outside the regions that are mutated in the B.1.351 and B.1.1.7 variants. Because no day 14 peak-response samples were available, the repertoires could be characterized only after the peak T cell response. Spike-specific TCR breadth and depth rose significantly after two AZD1222 doses compared with day 0 and with MenACWY recipients.

A remark on this clone: Its target antigen remains unknown. One base away there is no much larger clone; base qualities are not given.

Taken from cysteine to phenylalanine, the CDR3 has 13 residues. Just the 39-base CDR3 DNA is kept, in frame starting at base 1. Trimming at the junction amounts to 6 bases on V and 4 bases on J, and the germline ends lie 12 bases apart. Sequences MNHEY (CDR1) and SMNVEV (CDR2) are obtained from the germline V gene (reference sequence). The TCR sequence derives from an adult in good health. Sequencing was performed on peripheral blood, taken on day 0 of MenACWY control vaccination. This sequence uses TRBV27 and TRBJ1-2, with the D gene too uncertain to name. The CDR3 has the sequence CASRSAGGYGYTF. The base sequence is TGTGCCAGCAGGTCGGCAGGAGGCTATGGCTACACCTTC.